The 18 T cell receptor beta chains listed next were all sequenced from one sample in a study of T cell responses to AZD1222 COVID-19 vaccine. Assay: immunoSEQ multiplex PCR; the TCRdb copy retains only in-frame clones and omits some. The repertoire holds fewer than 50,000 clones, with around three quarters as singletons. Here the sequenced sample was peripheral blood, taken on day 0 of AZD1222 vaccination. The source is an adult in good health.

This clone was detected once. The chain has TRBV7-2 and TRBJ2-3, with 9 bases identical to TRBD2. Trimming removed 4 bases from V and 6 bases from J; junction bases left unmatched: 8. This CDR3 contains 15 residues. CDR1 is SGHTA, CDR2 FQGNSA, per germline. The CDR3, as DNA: TGTGCCAGCAGCTGGATCGGGACTAGCTCCGATACGCAGTATTTT. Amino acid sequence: CASSWIGTSSDTQYF.

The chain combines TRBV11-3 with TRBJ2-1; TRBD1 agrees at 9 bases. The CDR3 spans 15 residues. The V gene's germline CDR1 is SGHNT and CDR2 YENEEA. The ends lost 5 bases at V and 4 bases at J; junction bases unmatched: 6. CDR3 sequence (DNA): TGTGCCAGCAGCCCGAGGACAGGGGAGTACAATGAGCAGTTCTTC. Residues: CASSPRTGEYNEQFF.

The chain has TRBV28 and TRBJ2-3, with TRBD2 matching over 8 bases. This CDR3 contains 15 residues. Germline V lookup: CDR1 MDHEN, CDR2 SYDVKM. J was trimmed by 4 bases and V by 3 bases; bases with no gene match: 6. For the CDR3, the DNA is TGTGCCAGCAGTTTTCCCGGGGGGGCCCCAGATACGCAGTATTTT. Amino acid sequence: CASSFPGGAPDTQYF.

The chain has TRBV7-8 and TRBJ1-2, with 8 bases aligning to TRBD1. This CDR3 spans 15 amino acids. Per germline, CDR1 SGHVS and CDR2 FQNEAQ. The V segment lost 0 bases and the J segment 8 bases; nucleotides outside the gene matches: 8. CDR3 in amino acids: CASSLAFQGALGYTF. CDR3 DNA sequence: TGTGCCAGCAGCTTAGCGTTCCAGGGGGCCCTAGGCTACACCTTC.

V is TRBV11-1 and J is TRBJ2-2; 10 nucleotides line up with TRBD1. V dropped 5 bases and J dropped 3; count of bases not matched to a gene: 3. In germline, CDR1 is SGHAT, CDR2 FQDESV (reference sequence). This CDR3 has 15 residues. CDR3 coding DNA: TGTGCCAGCAGCACCGGGACAGGGGACACCGGGGAGCTGTTTTTT. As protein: CASSTGTGDTGELFF.

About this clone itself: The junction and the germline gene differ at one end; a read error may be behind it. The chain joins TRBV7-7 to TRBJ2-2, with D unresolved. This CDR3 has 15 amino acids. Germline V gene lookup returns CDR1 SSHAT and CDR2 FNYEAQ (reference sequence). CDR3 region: CASSFGYPNTGELFF. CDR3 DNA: TGTGCTAGCAGCTTCGGGTATCCTAACACCGGGGAGCTGTTTTTT.

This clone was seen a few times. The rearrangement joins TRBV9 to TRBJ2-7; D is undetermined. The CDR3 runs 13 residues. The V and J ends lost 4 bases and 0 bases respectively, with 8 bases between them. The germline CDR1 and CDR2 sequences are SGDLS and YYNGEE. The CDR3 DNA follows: TGTGCCAGCAGCTCCGAAAACTCCTACGAGCAGTACTTC. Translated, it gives CASSSENSYEQYF.

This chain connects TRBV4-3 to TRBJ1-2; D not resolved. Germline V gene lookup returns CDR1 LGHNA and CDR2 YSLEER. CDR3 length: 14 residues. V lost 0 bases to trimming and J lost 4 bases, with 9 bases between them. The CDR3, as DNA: TGCGCCAGCAGCCAAGATCTCGTCTCCTATGGCTACACCTTC. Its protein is CASSQDLVSYGYTF.

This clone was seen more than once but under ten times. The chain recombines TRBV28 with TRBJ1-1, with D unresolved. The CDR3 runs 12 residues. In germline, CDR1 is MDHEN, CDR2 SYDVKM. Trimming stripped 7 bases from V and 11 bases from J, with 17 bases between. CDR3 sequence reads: CASKGVQPAAFF. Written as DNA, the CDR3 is TGTGCCAGCAAGGGCGTTCAGCCAGCGGCTTTCTTT.

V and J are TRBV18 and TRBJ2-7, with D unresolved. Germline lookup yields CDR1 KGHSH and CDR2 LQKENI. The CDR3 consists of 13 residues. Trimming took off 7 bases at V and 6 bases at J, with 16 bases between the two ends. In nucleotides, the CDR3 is TGTGCCAGCTTCTCCTCCACGGGTGGCGAGCAGTACTTC. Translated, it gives CASFSSTGGEQYF.

CDR3 amino acids: CASRNGGNQPQHF. The DNA of the CDR3 is TGTGCCAGTAGGAATGGGGGCAATCAGCCCCAGCATTTT. This chain links TRBV19 with TRBJ1-5; D unresolved. The V end was cut by 6 bases, the J end by 2 bases, with 8 bases between. The CDR3 has 13 amino acids. Germline assignment: CDR1 LNHDA and CDR2 SQIVND (reference sequence). The entire variable domain, with the rest obtained from reference TRBV19 and TRBJ1-5, is as follows: DGGITQSPKYLFRKEGQNVTLSCEQNLNHDAMYWYRQDPGQGLRLIYYSQIVNDFQKGDIAEGYSVSREKKESFPLTVTSAQKNPTAFYLCASRNGGNQPQHFGDGTRLSIL.

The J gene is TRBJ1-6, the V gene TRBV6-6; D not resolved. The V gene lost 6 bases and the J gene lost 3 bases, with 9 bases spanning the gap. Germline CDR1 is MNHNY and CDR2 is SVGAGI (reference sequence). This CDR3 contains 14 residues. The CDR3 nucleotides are TGTGCCAGCAGCCAAGACGGCTATAATTCACCCCTCCACTTT. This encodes CASSQDGYNSPLHF.

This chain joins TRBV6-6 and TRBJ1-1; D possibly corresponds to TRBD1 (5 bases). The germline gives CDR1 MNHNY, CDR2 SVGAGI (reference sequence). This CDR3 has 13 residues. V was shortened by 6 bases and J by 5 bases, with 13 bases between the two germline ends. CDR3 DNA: TGTGCCAGCAGCTCCACCGGGGGGACTGAAGCTTTCTTT. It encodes CASSSTGGTEAFF.

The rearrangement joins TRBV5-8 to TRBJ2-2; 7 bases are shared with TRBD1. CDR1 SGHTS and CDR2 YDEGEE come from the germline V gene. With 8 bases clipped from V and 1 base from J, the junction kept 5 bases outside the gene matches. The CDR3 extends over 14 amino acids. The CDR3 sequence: CASADRVNTGELFF. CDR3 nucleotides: TGTGCCAGTGCAGACAGGGTGAACACCGGGGAGCTGTTTTTT. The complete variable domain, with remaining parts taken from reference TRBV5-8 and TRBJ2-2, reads EAGVTQSPTHLIKTRGQQATLRCSPISGHTSVYWYQQALGLGLQFLLWYDEGEERNRGNFPPRFSGRQFPNYSSELNVNALELEDSALYLCASADRVNTGELFFGEGSRLTVL.

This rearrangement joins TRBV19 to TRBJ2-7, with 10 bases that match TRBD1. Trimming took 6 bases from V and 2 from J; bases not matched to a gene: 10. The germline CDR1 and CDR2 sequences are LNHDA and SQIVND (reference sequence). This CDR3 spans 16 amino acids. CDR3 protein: CASSSEGGQGTYEQYF. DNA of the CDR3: TGTGCCAGTAGCAGTGAAGGGGGACAGGGGACCTACGAGCAGTACTTC. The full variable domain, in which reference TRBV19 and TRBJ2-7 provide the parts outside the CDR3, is DGGITQSPKYLFRKEGQNVTLSCEQNLNHDAMYWYRQDPGQGLRLIYYSQIVNDFQKGDIAEGYSVSREKKESFPLTVTSAQKNPTAFYLCASSSEGGQGTYEQYFGPGTRLTVT.

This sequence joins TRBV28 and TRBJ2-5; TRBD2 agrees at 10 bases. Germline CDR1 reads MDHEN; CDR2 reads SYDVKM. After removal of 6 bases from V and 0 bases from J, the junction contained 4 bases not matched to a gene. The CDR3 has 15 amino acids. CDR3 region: CASSWTSGDQETQYF. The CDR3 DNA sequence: TGTGCCAGCAGCTGGACTAGCGGAGACCAAGAGACCCAGTACTTC.

CDR3 sequence: CASSFGTSGGARNEQFF. The CDR3 DNA reads TGTGCCAGCAGCTTTGGGACTAGCGGGGGGGCCCGGAATGAGCAGTTCTTC. J is TRBJ2-1 and V is TRBV11-3; 16 bases match TRBD2. Losses at the gene ends were 3 bases for V and 7 bases for J; bases not matched to a gene: 6. The germline gives CDR1 SGHNT, CDR2 YENEEA. This CDR3 has 17 residues.

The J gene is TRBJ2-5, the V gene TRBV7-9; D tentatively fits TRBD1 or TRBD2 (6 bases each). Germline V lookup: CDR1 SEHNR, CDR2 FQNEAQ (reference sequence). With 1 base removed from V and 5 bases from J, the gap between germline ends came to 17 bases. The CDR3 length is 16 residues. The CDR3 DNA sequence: TGTGCCAGCAGCTTAGTTGGGGGGCTCGGCGGGGAGACCCAGTACTTC. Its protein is CASSLVGGLGGETQYF.